Presented here are 20 T cell receptor beta chains from one specimen sequenced in a study of blood T cell repertoires in COVID-19. Assay: immunoSEQ multiplex PCR; the TCRdb copy retains only in-frame clones and omits some. The table lists 200,000 to 300,000 clones, 83% of them singletons. Sequences were obtained from peripheral blood. Receptor source: a human donor in a cohort sampled during active COVID-19.

This clone appeared once. This chain joins TRBV2 and TRBJ2-1; TRBD2 matches 10 bases. Germline-derived CDR1 and CDR2 are SNHLY and FYNNEI. CDR3 length: 15 amino acids. Trimming cost V 3 bases and J 7 bases; bases outside gene matches: 6. Here the CDR3 reads CASSEGERGGNEQFF. CDR3 DNA: TGTGCCAGCAGTGAGGGAGAGCGGGGGGGGAATGAGCAGTTCTTC.

This clone was counted a single time. V is TRBV5-1 and J is TRBJ2-4; 7 bases agree with TRBD2. The germline CDR1 and CDR2 sequences are SGHRS and YFSETQ. The CDR3 loop spans 15 amino acids. V shed 4 bases and J 2 bases; nucleotides not matched to a gene: 6. The CDR3 is CASSQEGGTKNIQYF. The CDR3 nucleotides are TGCGCCAGCAGCCAAGAGGGAGGGACCAAAAACATTCAGTACTTC.

The gene calls are TRBV10-3 and TRBJ2-7; 7 positions match TRBD1. Germline CDR1 is ENHRY and CDR2 is SYGVKD. Unmatched junction bases numbered 4, after V lost 3 bases and J lost 2 bases. CDR3 length equals 14 residues. The CDR3 DNA sequence: TGTGCCATCAGTGACGGGACAGAACCCTACGAGCAGTACTTC. It specifies CAISDGTEPYEQYF.

As for this clone: A read error is likely, as this CDR3 ends without the conserved phenylalanine or tryptophan. The DNA is omitted, as the CDR3 cannot be located on it reliably, and the CDR3 follows TCRdb's listing. This chain links TRBV6-5 with TRBJ1-2; TRBD1, the table's D call, was not compared with the DNA. With termini counted, the CDR3 has 12 amino acids. From germline, CDR1 is MNHEY and CDR2 SVGAGI. The CDR3 protein is CASSPPVTPPDY.

For the CDR3, the DNA is TGTGCCAGCTCACCACGAGCAGGTGGGGCTGAAGATACGCAGTATTTT. Protein: CASSPRAGGAEDTQYF. The chain joins TRBV18 to TRBJ2-3; TRBD1 might be the D (5 bases). The CDR3 is 16 residues long. In germline, CDR1 is KGHSH, CDR2 LQKENI. V was cut by 1 base and J by 5 bases, with 16 bases left in between.

Note on this clone: The junction departs from the called germline gene at one end, perhaps through a read error. CDR3 coding DNA: TGTGCCAGCAGCGAAGATAGGGGCCGTCTGCGGGCTTTCTTT. Translated, it gives CASSEDRGRLRAFF. The chain employs TRBV3-1 (or the pseudogene TRBV3-2) and TRBJ1-1; the D gene is possibly TRBD1 (5 bases). The CDR3 is made up of 14 amino acids. From germline, CDR1 is LGHDT and CDR2 YNNKEL (reference sequence).

On this clone: The sample carries other DNA sequences with the same CDR3. The chain is built from TRBV30 and TRBJ1-5, with D perhaps TRBD1 (6 bases). V lost 2 bases to trimming and J lost 3 bases, with 8 bases between them. CDR1 and CDR2 (germline): GTSNPN, SVGIG (reference sequence). This CDR3 is 13 amino acids long. CDR3 amino acids: CAWSRDTNQPQHF. DNA of the CDR3: TGTGCCTGGAGTCGGGACACCAATCAGCCCCAGCATTTT.

Points on this clone: Compared with germline, one end of the junction differs, possibly owing to a read error. This chain links TRBV5-1 with TRBJ1-4; 10 nucleotides line up with TRBD1. In germline, CDR1 is SGHRS, CDR2 YFSETQ. The CDR3 runs to 13 residues. CDR3 in DNA: TGCGCCAGCAGCTTGAGGGGACAGGGGCGTAGAGTATTT. Translated: CASSLRGQGRRVF.

The chain couples TRBV7-9 to TRBJ2-2; 10 bases are shared with TRBD2. The CDR3 is 19 residues long. Germline V gives CDR1 SEHNR, CDR2 FQNEAQ (reference sequence). V trimming: 6 bases; J trimming: 4 bases; junction bases outside the gene matches: 17. The CDR3 DNA follows: TGTGCCAGCAGGCGGTCTGGACTAGCGGAGCCCAAGACCACCGGGGAGCTGTTTTTT. It encodes CASRRSGLAEPKTTGELFF.

The gene calls are TRBV3-1 (or the pseudogene TRBV3-2) and TRBJ2-7; 8 bases fit TRBD2. Trimming took 1 base from V and 2 from J; bases not matched to a gene: 4. CDR1 is LGHDT, CDR2 YNNKEL, per germline (reference sequence). The CDR3 length is 15 residues. The CDR3 reads CASSQVIAGPYEQYF. The CDR3 DNA reads TGTGCCAGCAGCCAAGTAATAGCGGGACCCTACGAGCAGTACTTC.

Only a few counts were recorded for this clone. The chain couples TRBV14 to TRBJ2-2; possible D gene TRBD2, 6 bases. Trimming took off 1 base at V and 2 bases at J, with 8 bases between the two ends. Germline V lookup: CDR1 SGHDN, CDR2 FVKESK. CDR3 length equals 15 residues. For the CDR3, the DNA is TGTGCCAGCAGCCAAGTTAGCGGAAACACCGGGGAGCTGTTTTTT. Its translation is CASSQVSGNTGELFF.

This chain joins TRBV19 and TRBJ2-2; perhaps TRBD1 as D (5 bases). The V end lost 3 bases, the J end lost 4 bases, and 12 bases lay between the germline ends. Germline CDR1 reads LNHDA; CDR2 reads SQIVND (reference sequence). The CDR3 is made up of 15 amino acids. Here the CDR3 reads CASSIPQTVTGELFF. For the CDR3, the DNA is TGTGCCAGTAGTATCCCCCAGACAGTCACCGGGGAGCTGTTTTTT. Full variable domain (remainder filled in from reference TRBV19 and TRBJ2-2): DGGITQSPKYLFRKEGQNVTLSCEQNLNHDAMYWYRQDPGQGLRLIYYSQIVNDFQKGDIAEGYSVSREKKESFPLTVTSAQKNPTAFYLCASSIPQTVTGELFFGEGSRLTVL.

The rearrangement links TRBV5-1 to TRBJ1-2; 9 bases agree with TRBD1. Per germline, CDR1 SGHRS and CDR2 YFSETQ. The V and J ends lost 0 bases and 7 bases, in that order; junction bases with no gene match: 4. The CDR3 has 14 amino acids. In DNA form, the CDR3 reads TGCGCCAGCAGCTTGGGACAGGGGGGCACTGGCTACACCTTC. Translation gives CASSLGQGGTGYTF.

This clone was seen only a few times. The CDR3 protein is CASSPTAGSETQYF. CDR3 in DNA: TGCGCCAGCAGCCCGACAGCGGGCAGCGAGACCCAGTACTTC. This sequence joins TRBV5-1 and TRBJ2-5, with D perhaps matching TRBD2 (6 bases). The CDR3 has 14 amino acids. Germline loops: CDR1 SGHRS, CDR2 YFSETQ. The ends were cut back, 4 bases at V and 5 bases at J, with 15 bases in the middle.

The chain is built from TRBV5-6 and TRBJ1-1, with a possible D match to TRBD1 (6 bases). Germline lookup yields CDR1 SGHDT and CDR2 YYEEEE. V lost 0 bases to trimming and J lost 5 bases, with 17 bases between them. There are 16 residues in the CDR3. In nucleotides, the CDR3 is TGTGCCAGCAGCTTGGAACCGACAGGACGGTTTACTGAAGCTTTCTTT. Translating gives CASSLEPTGRFTEAFF.

V usage is TRBV19 and J usage is TRBJ2-5, with 7 bases identical to TRBD1. CDR1 is LNHDA, CDR2 SQIVND, per germline (reference sequence). This CDR3 comprises 13 residues. V was clipped by 6 bases and J by 6 bases; unmatched bases: 7. The CDR3 DNA sequence: TGTGCCAGTAGCCTCAGGACAGGAAAGACCCAGTACTTC. Translated, it gives CASSLRTGKTQYF. Looking up the rest from reference TRBV19 and TRBJ2-5 gives the full variable domain: DGGITQSPKYLFRKEGQNVTLSCEQNLNHDAMYWYRQDPGQGLRLIYYSQIVNDFQKGDIAEGYSVSREKKESFPLTVTSAQKNPTAFYLCASSLRTGKTQYFGPGTRLLVL.

The V and J genes are TRBV29-1 and TRBJ2-7; a possible D gene is TRBD1 (6 bases). V dropped 5 bases and J dropped 0 bases, with 14 bases sitting between them. In germline, CDR1 is SQVTM, CDR2 ANQGSEA. CDR3 length: 14 residues. This CDR3 reads CSVLIQGSSYEQYF. The DNA of the CDR3 is TGCAGCGTTCTTATACAGGGAAGCTCCTACGAGCAGTACTTC.

V is TRBV27 and J is TRBJ2-1, with D perhaps TRBD2 (5 bases). The V and J ends lost 5 bases and 3 bases respectively, with 17 bases between them. CDR1 MNHEY and CDR2 SMNVEV come from the germline V gene (reference sequence). This CDR3 region has 16 residues. The CDR3 protein is CASSPRGGGFYNEQFF. CDR3 in DNA: TGTGCCAGCAGTCCCCGAGGAGGCGGGTTCTACAATGAGCAGTTCTTC.

The chain recombines TRBV3-1 (or the pseudogene TRBV3-2) with TRBJ1-2, with a tentative D call TRBD1 (6 bases). Trimming removed 6 bases from V and 0 bases from J, with 11 bases in between. CDR3 length equals 14 residues. Germline CDR1 and CDR2: LGHDT and YNNKEL (reference sequence). The CDR3 DNA reads TGTGCCAGCAGTCGGGACACAACTAACTATGGCTACACCTTC. It codes for CASSRDTTNYGYTF.

J is TRBJ2-6 and V is TRBV6-1; D gene unclear. The germline V gene encodes CDR1 MNHNS and CDR2 SASEGT. Trimming stripped 3 bases from V and 1 base from J, with 4 bases between. The CDR3 spans 14 residues. In DNA, the CDR3 is TGTGCCAGCAGTGATCAGTCTGGGGCCAACGTCCTGACTTTC. Protein sequence: CASSDQSGANVLTF.